This T cell receptor beta chain emerged from a study of T cell changes during pregnancy in multiple sclerosis. V lost 8 bases to trimming and J lost 8 bases, with 21 bases between them. Germline CDR1 is SGHTA and CDR2 is FQGNSA. The CDR3 sequence is 14 residues long. Produced via immunoSEQ multiplex PCR; TCRdb's table is partial and in-frame only. The data hold tens of thousands of clones, with about 90% observed a single time. The specimen comprised CD4+ T cells from peripheral blood mononuclear cells, sampled in the second trimester of pregnancy. The receptor's source is a female donor in good health, enrolled as a control in a pregnancy study. The chain joins TRBV7-2 to TRBJ1-1; tentative D call: TRBD1 (6 bases). The CDR3 loop is CASGRGQPLVEAFF. DNA for the CDR3: TGTGCCAGCGGGAGGGGACAACCCCTGGTGGAAGCTTTCTTT.